This T cell receptor beta chain emerged from a study of blood T cell repertoires in COVID-19. The overall study: Some COVID-19 samples were acute and others convalescent; all came from the United States, Italy and Spain. Sample material is recorded as cDNA or gDNA derived from T cells, B-cell-depleted T cells, or PBMCs.

Germline CDR1 reads SGHNT; CDR2 reads YYREEE (reference sequence). V was trimmed by 4 bases and J by 4 bases, leaving 11 bases between them. The CDR3 totals 13 residues. As handled by the study authors: By means of reference gene primer amplification, nucleated cell counts were estimated. TCRdb's copy holds only in-frame clones and misses some; the assay was immunoSEQ multiplex PCR. For V, J and clone size, that table is used; D and trimming come from the DNA. Seen here are around 700,000 clones, 85% to 90% observed once, and the top ten hold approximately 0.3%. Sample: peripheral blood. The sequence derives from a woman aged 18 to 35 with acute or convalescent COVID-19. The rearrangement links TRBV5-4 to TRBJ1-1; no clear D. The CDR3 here is CASSIQVGTEAFF. CDR3 nucleotide sequence: TGTGCCAGCAGCATTCAGGTGGGCACTGAAGCTTTCTTT.